This T cell receptor beta chain was recovered during a study of shared clonotypes between healthy human individuals. This clone was recorded once. The CDR3 sequence is 17 residues long. Germline V gives CDR1 SGHVS, CDR2 FNYEAQ. With V trimmed by 5 bases and J by 3 bases, 12 bases remained unmatched. Donation came from healthy HIV-negative adults that had no recent acute infections or vaccinations. Approximately 95 million PBMCs went into genomic DNA for unsorted samples. Genomic DNA (from each subset) was split evenly across several immunoSEQ plates. The team ran DNA from unsorted PBMCs on ten immunoSEQ deep assay plates for sequencing. Method: immunoSEQ multiplex PCR; TCRdb's copy keeps in-frame clones and lacks some. The sample yields about 480,000 clones, almost 80% seen once.

Sequenced material: PBMCs. The sequence was obtained from a woman between 40 and 50 years old in good health. Some clones in this sample may be carry-over from other donors' samples. The V gene is TRBV7-6, the J gene TRBJ2-1, with TRBD2 identical over 8 bases. The CDR3 loop is CASSPRSTSAFYNEQFF. CDR3 in DNA: TGTGCCAGCAGCCCCCGATCGACTAGCGCTTTCTACAATGAGCAGTTCTTC. Combining the CDR3 with reference TRBV7-6 and TRBJ2-1 gives the whole variable domain GAGVSQSPRYKVTKRGQDVALRCDPISGHVSLYWYRQALGQGPEFLTYFNYEAQQDKSGLPNDRFSAERPEGSISTLTIQRTEQRDSAMYRCASSPRSTSAFYNEQFFGPGTRLTVL.